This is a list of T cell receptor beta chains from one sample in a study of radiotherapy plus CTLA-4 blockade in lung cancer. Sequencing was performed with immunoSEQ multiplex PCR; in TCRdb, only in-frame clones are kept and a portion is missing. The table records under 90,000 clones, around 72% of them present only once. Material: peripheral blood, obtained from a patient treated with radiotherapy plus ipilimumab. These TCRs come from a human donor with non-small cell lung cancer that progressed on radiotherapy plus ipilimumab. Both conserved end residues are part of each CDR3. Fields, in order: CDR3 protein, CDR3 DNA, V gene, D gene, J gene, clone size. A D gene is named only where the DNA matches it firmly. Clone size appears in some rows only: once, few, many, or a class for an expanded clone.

CDR3aa: CASSLEGFSGANEKLFF
CDR3nt: TGTGCCAGCAGCTTAGAGGGGTTCTCCGGAGCTAATGAAAAACTGTTTTTT
v_gene: TRBV7-9
d_gene: NA
j_gene: TRBJ1-4
abundance: NA

CDR3aa: CASSLDTTRSTEAFF
CDR3nt: TGCGCCAGCAGCTTGGATACTACAAGGAGCACTGAAGCTTTCTTT
v_gene: TRBV5-1
d_gene: NA
j_gene: TRBJ1-1
abundance: NA

CDR3aa: CSVEGVGGYNEQFF
CDR3nt: TGCAGCGTTGAAGGGGTGGGGGGCTACAATGAGCAGTTCTTC
v_gene: TRBV29-1
d_gene: NA
j_gene: TRBJ2-1
abundance: NA

CDR3aa: CASSVVAGPTDTQYF
CDR3nt: TGTGCCAGCAGCGTAGTGGCAGGGCCCACAGATACGCAGTATTTT
v_gene: TRBV9
d_gene: NA
j_gene: TRBJ2-3
abundance: NA

CDR3aa: CASPLRTGTGGLGYTF
CDR3nt: TGTGCCAGCCCACTACGAACCGGGACAGGGGGCTTGGGCTACACCTTC
v_gene: TRBV5-8
d_gene: TRBD1
j_gene: TRBJ1-2
abundance: NA

CDR3aa: CASSLARTGGSGWGYTF
CDR3nt: TGTGCCAGCAGCTTAGCGAGGACAGGGGGCAGCGGTTGGGGCTACACCTTC
v_gene: TRBV7-9
d_gene: TRBD1
j_gene: TRBJ1-2
abundance: NA

CDR3aa: CASSLDLSATAGPDTQYF
CDR3nt: TGTGCCAGCAGCTTAGATTTGTCTGCCACGGCAGGCCCAGATACGCAGTATTTT
v_gene: TRBV11-2
d_gene: NA
j_gene: TRBJ2-3
abundance: once

CDR3aa: CASSLGFNPYEQYF
CDR3nt: TGTGCCAGCAGCTTAGGGTTCAACCCCTACGAGCAGTACTTC
v_gene: TRBV7-3
d_gene: NA
j_gene: TRBJ2-7
abundance: NA

CDR3aa: CASSYSNHLGEQFF
CDR3nt: TGTGCCAGCAGTTACTCGAACCATCTGGGAGAGCAGTTCTTC
v_gene: TRBV6-5
d_gene: NA
j_gene: TRBJ2-1
abundance: NA

CDR3aa: CAWSRGRYEQYF
CDR3nt: TGTGCCTGGAGCCGCGGCAGATACGAGCAGTACTTC
v_gene: TRBV30
d_gene: NA
j_gene: TRBJ2-7
abundance: NA

CDR3aa: CAISEGSGEQFF
CDR3nt: TGTGCCATCAGTGAGGGGAGCGGGGAGCAGTTCTTC
v_gene: TRBV10-3
d_gene: NA
j_gene: TRBJ2-1
abundance: few

CDR3aa: CASSPPNSQSGAFF
CDR3nt: TGTGCCAGCTCACCACCGAACAGTCAGTCGGGAGCTTTCTTT
v_gene: TRBV18
d_gene: NA
j_gene: TRBJ1-1
abundance: NA

CDR3aa: CASSQGPYMIAGVYEQYF
CDR3nt: TGTGCCAGCAGCCAAGGCCCATATATGATAGCGGGAGTCTACGAGCAGTACTTC
v_gene: TRBV4-2
d_gene: TRBD2
j_gene: TRBJ2-7
abundance: NA

CDR3aa: CASSLSDLTGELFF
CDR3nt: TGCGCCAGCAGCCTATCGGACCTCACCGGGGAGCTGTTTTTT
v_gene: TRBV5-1
d_gene: NA
j_gene: TRBJ2-2
abundance: NA

CDR3aa: CASSPLNDRGPEEKLFF
CDR3nt: TGTGCCAGCAGCCCGCTAAACGACAGGGGGCCGGAAGAAAAACTGTTTTTT
v_gene: TRBV7-8
d_gene: TRBD1
j_gene: TRBJ1-4
abundance: once

CDR3aa: CASSGTFYEQYF
CDR3nt: TGTGCCAGCAGTGGGACGTTCTACGAGCAGTACTTC
v_gene: TRBV2
d_gene: NA
j_gene: TRBJ2-7
abundance: once

CDR3aa: CASSPRDIFGYTF
CDR3nt: TGTGCCAGCAGTCCCCGGGACATTTTCGGCTACACCTTC
v_gene: TRBV6-6
d_gene: NA
j_gene: TRBJ1-2
abundance: NA

CDR3aa: CASSTGRTYQETQYF
CDR3nt: TGTGCTAGCAGCACCGGACGGACGTACCAAGAGACCCAGTACTTC
v_gene: TRBV7-7
d_gene: NA
j_gene: TRBJ2-5
abundance: few

CDR3aa: CSVALGAPLEQFF
CDR3nt: TGCAGCGTTGCGTTGGGGGCTCCCCTGGAGCAGTTCTTC
v_gene: TRBV29-1
d_gene: NA
j_gene: TRBJ2-1
abundance: NA

CDR3aa: CASSRGTANEKLFF
CDR3nt: TGTGCCAGCAGCCGAGGGACAGCAAATGAAAAACTGTTTTTT
v_gene: TRBV5-8
d_gene: TRBD1
j_gene: TRBJ1-4
abundance: NA

CDR3aa: CASSGRGQDGSYNSPLHF
CDR3nt: TGTGCCAGCAGCGGCCGGGGACAGGATGGCTCCTATAATTCACCCCTCCACTTT
v_gene: TRBV5-6
d_gene: TRBD1
j_gene: TRBJ1-6
abundance: NA

CDR3aa: CASSFYNTIYF
CDR3nt: TGTGCCAGCAGCTTCTACAACACCATATATTTT
v_gene: TRBV7-8
d_gene: NA
j_gene: TRBJ1-3
abundance: few

CDR3aa: CASSQDRGALSYGYTF
CDR3nt: TGCGCCAGCAGCCAAGATCGGGGGGCGCTTAGCTATGGCTACACCTTC
v_gene: TRBV4-3
d_gene: NA
j_gene: TRBJ1-2
abundance: few

CDR3aa: CASSLRGTTDTQYF
CDR3nt: TGTGCCAGCAGTTTAAGGGGGACCACAGATACGCAGTATTTT
v_gene: TRBV27
d_gene: NA
j_gene: TRBJ2-3
abundance: NA

CDR3aa: CASSPQGPPGYEQYF
CDR3nt: TGTGCCAGCAGCCCCCAGGGACCCCCCGGCTACGAGCAGTACTTC
v_gene: TRBV7-8
d_gene: NA
j_gene: TRBJ2-7
abundance: few

CDR3aa: CASSPAGMNYGYTF
CDR3nt: TGTGCCAGCAGCCCCGCAGGGATGAACTATGGCTACACCTTC
v_gene: TRBV5-4
d_gene: NA
j_gene: TRBJ1-2
abundance: NA

CDR3aa: CASSRGDGGIHGYTF
CDR3nt: TGTGCCAGTTCACGGGGAGACGGAGGGATACATGGCTACACCTTC
v_gene: TRBV19
d_gene: NA
j_gene: TRBJ1-2
abundance: NA

CDR3aa: CASRMGQGVETQYF
CDR3nt: TGTGCCAGCAGGATGGGACAGGGCGTCGAGACCCAGTACTTC
v_gene: TRBV7-9
d_gene: TRBD1
j_gene: TRBJ2-5
abundance: NA

CDR3aa: CASSPGFKETQYF
CDR3nt: TGTGCCAGCAGCCCGGGCTTTAAAGAGACCCAGTACTTC
v_gene: TRBV9
d_gene: NA
j_gene: TRBJ2-5
abundance: NA

CDR3aa: CASSVTSGRYNEQFF
CDR3nt: TGTGCCAGCAGCGTCACTAGCGGAAGATACAATGAGCAGTTCTTC
v_gene: TRBV9
d_gene: TRBD2
j_gene: TRBJ2-1
abundance: NA

CDR3aa: CASSTPSGSGIEQFF
CDR3nt: TGTGCCAGCAGTACCCCTAGCGGGAGCGGTATTGAGCAGTTCTTC
v_gene: TRBV6-5
d_gene: TRBD2
j_gene: TRBJ2-1
abundance: NA

CDR3aa: CASSRTGDKQPQHF
CDR3nt: TGTGCCAGCAGCCGGACAGGGGATAAGCAGCCCCAGCATTTT
v_gene: TRBV6-1
d_gene: TRBD1
j_gene: TRBJ1-5
abundance: once

CDR3aa: CASSMARLYQETQYF
CDR3nt: TGTGCCAGTAGTATGGCAAGGCTGTACCAAGAGACCCAGTACTTC
v_gene: TRBV19
d_gene: NA
j_gene: TRBJ2-5
abundance: NA

CDR3aa: CASSPPGAEKTQYF
CDR3nt: TGTGCCAGCAGTCCCCCGGGGGCCGAGAAGACCCAGTACTTC
v_gene: TRBV28
d_gene: NA
j_gene: TRBJ2-5
abundance: NA